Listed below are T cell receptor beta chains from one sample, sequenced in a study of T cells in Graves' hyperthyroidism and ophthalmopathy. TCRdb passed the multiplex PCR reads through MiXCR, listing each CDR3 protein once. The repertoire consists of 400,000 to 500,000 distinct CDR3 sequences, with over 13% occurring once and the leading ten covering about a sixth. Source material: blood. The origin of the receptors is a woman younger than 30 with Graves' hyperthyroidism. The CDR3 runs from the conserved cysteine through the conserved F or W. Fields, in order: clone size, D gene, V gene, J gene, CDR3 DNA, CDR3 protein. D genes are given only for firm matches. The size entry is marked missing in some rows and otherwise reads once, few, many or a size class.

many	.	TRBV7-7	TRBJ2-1	TGTGCTAGCAGCTTAGAAAGCTACCATGAGCAGTTCTTC	CASSLESYHEQFF
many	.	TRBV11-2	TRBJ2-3	TGTGCCAGCAGCTTTCTGGACTACACAGATACGCAGTATTTT	CASSFLDYTDTQYF
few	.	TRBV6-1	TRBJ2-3	TGTGCCACGGCCCCGGGTCAGGGCACAGATACGCAGTATTTT	CATAPGQGTDTQYF
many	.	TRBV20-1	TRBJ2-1	TGCAGTGCTAGCCCAAAAGGCGATGAGCAGTTCTTC	CSASPKGDEQFF
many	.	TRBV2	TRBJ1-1	TGTGCCAGTACAGAGACAGGCAGGGGCACTGAAGCTTTCTTT	CASTETGRGTEAFF
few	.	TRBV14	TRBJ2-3	TGTGCCAGCAGCCGTCGGACAGCCCATTATAACACAGATACGCAGTATTTT	CASSRRTAHYNTDTQYF
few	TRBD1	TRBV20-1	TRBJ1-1	TGCAGTGCTAGAGGACCCTTGGGACAGGGGAACACTGAAGCTTTCTTT	CSARGPLGQGNTEAFF
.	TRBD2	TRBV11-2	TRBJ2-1	TGTGCCAGCAGCTTAGATGCGTGGGAGCGGGGCCACAATGAGCAGTTCTTC	CASSLDAWERGHNEQFF
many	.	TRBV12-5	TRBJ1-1	TGTGCTAGTGCCACGGCGGGGACAATGAACACTGAAGCTTTCTTT	CASATAGTMNTEAFF
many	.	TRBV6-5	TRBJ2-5	TGTGCCAGCAGTTACTCGTGGGGTGGGGAGACCCAGTACTTC	CASSYSWGGETQYF
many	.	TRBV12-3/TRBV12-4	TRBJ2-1	TGTGCCAGCAGCCCAGAGGGGGGGAGGTATGAGCAGTTCTTC	CASSPEGGRYEQFF
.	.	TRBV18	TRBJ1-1	TGTGCCAGCTCACCAGAGGCAGGGTATAGGACTGAAGCTTTCTTT	CASSPEAGYRTEAFF
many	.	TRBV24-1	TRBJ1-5	TGTGCCACCAGTGTTTCTAGCAATCAGCCCCAGCATTTT	CATSVSSNQPQHF
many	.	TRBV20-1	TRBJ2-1	TGCAGTGCTGTGGGGTTTGGAGCGCATGAGCAGTTCTTC	CSAVGFGAHEQFF
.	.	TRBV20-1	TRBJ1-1	TGCAGTGCTAGAACTCCGAACACTGAAGCTTTCTTT	CSARTPNTEAFF
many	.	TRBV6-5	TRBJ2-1	TGTGCCAGCAGTTACCTCGAAATGGGCGTGGGGCCTCGGGGCTCCTACAATGAGCAGTTCTTC	CASSYLEMGVGPRGSYNEQFF
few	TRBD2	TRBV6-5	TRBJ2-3	TGTGCCAGCAGTTACTCTCTAGCGGGAGGAGGTATAGGTACAGATACGCAGTATTTT	CASSYSLAGGGIGTDTQYF
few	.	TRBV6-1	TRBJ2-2	TGTGCCAGCAGTGAAGACAGGGTCAACACCGGGGAGCTGTTTTTT	CASSEDRVNTGELFF
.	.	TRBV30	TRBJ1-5	TGTGCCTGGAGCGTCGGGACATCGAGACAGCCCCAGCATTTT	CAWSVGTSRQPQHF
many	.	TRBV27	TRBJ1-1	TGTGCCAGCAGTTATAAGGGAGCGGTGACTGAAGCTTTCTTT	CASSYKGAVTEAFF
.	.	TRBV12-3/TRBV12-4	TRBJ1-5	TGTGCCAGCAGTTCTACCGATTTTAGCAATCAGCCCCAGCATTTT	CASSSTDFSNQPQHF
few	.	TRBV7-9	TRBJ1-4	TGTGCCAGCAGCCGACTATCCGCCGGGCCTGGAGGTGAAAAACTGTTTTTT	CASSRLSAGPGGEKLFF
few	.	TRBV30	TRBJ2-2	TGTGCCTGGAGTGTAGCTCCCCGCAGGGGACTGTTTTTT	CAWSVAPRRGLFF
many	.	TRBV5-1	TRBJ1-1	TGCGCCAGCAGCCCGCGACGAACGAACACTGAAGCTTTCTTT	CASSPRRTNTEAFF
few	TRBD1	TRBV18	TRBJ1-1	TGTGCCAGCTCACCAGGACAGGATTCTCTTGAAGCTTTCTTT	CASSPGQDSLEAFF
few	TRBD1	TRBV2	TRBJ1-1	TGTGCCAGCAGTGAGTGGGACAGGGGACTTGTTGAAGCTTTCTTT	CASSEWDRGLVEAFF
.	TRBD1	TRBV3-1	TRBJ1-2	TGTGCCAGCAGACAAGGGGACAGGGCTTGGGGTGGCTACACCTTC	CASRQGDRAWGGYTF
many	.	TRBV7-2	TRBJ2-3	TGTGCCAGCACGACCTACTTGGCAGATACGCAGTATTTT	CASTTYLADTQYF
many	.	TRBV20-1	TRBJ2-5	TGCAGTGCTAGAGACCGGGACCTAGGGGAGACCCAGTACTTC	CSARDRDLGETQYF
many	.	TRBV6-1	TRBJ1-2	TGTGCCAGCGCTGATGGGGAGTACTATGGCTACACCTTC	CASADGEYYGYTF
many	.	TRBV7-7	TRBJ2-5	TGTGCCAGCAGCTCCGGAGGGACCCAGTACTTC	CASSSGGTQYF
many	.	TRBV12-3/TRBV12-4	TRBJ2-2	TGTGCCAGCAGTCTCGGGACCGGCCACGGGGAGCTGTTTTTT	CASSLGTGHGELFF
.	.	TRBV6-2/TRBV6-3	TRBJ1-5	TGTGCCAGCAGTTACGAATTCGGCCAGCCCCAGCATTTT	CASSYEFGQPQHF
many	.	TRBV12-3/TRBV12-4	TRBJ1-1	TGTGCCAGCAGCCAAGACCTGGGGGCTTTCTTT	CASSQDLGAFF
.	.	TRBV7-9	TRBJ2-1	TGTGCCAGCAGCTACCTTGGTCGCTCCTACAATGAGCAGTTCTTC	CASSYLGRSYNEQFF
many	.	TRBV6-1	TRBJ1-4	TGTGCCAGCAGTCCCCGGGACCCGGCGGAAAAACTGTTTTTT	CASSPRDPAEKLFF
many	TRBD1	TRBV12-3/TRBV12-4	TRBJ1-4	TGTGCCAGCAGCTCCGGGACAGGGGCCGAAAAACTGTTTTTT	CASSSGTGAEKLFF
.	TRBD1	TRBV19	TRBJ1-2	TGTGCCAGTAAAAAAGGGGGCGGGACTGGCTACACCTTC	CASKKGGGTGYTF
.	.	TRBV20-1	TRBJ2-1	TGCAGTGTGTTGGGGGTATACTACTACAATGAGCAGTTCTTC	CSVLGVYYYNEQFF
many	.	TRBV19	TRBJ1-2	TGTGCCAGTAGTATCCCCCAGGGACCGTATGGCTACACCTTC	CASSIPQGPYGYTF
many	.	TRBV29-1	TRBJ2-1	TGCAGCGTTGAAGTTGGATACAATGAGCAGTTCTTC	CSVEVGYNEQFF
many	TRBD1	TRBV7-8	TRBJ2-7	TGTGCCAGCAGCTTCTACAGGGGATCCTACGAGCAGTACTTC	CASSFYRGSYEQYF